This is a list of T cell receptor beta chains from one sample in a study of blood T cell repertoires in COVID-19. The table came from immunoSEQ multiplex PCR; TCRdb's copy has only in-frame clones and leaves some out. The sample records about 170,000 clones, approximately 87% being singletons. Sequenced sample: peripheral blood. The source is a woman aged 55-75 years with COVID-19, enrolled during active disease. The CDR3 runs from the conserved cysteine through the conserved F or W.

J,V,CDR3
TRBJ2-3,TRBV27,CASSSRVSTDTQYF
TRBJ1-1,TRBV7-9,CASSLVAGRATEAFF
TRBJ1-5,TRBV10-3,CAISESRGVDQPQHF
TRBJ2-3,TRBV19,CASRGLLYF
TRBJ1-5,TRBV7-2,CASSRGQYSNQPQHF
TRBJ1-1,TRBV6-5,CASRPRGQWTEAFF
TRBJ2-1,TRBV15,CATSVGTSLSEQFF
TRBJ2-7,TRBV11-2,CASSPGQGGVSYEQYF
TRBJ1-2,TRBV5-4,CASSVGTGGVGYTF
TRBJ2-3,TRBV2,CASSVSSGDTDTQYF
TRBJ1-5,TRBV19,CASSIEGEGPQHF
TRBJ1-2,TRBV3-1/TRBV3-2,CASSQGRGSRGYTF
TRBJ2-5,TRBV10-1,CASSVRQTETQYF
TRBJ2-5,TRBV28,CASSSASGTETQYF
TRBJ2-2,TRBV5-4,CASSRGQINTGELFF
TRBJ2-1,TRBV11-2,CASSLAGLAGYYNEQFF
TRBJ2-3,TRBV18,CASSPGLAGQSGTDTQYF
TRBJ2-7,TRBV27,CASSASLAGVMYEQYF
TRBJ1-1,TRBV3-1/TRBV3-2,CASRTGSEAFF
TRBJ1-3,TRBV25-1,CASSATQVYF
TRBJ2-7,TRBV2,CASRRGGSEQYF
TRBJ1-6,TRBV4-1,CASSQLSRDRASPLHF
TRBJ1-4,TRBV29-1,CSVGLMRQGSSEKLFF
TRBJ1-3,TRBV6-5,CAIQRLSGNTIYF
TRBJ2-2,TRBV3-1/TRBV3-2,CASSPPPGQGEDTGELFF
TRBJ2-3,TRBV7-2,CASSLDRRDTQYF
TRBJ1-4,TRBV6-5,CASSRGNNEKLFF
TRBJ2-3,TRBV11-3,CASSFGTSGSSDTDTQYF
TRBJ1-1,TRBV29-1,CSVGTDLNTEAFF
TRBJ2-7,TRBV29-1,CSAGLVREQYF
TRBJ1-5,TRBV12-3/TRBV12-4,CASSLTGKQPQHF
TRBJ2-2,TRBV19,CASSIRQNTGELFF